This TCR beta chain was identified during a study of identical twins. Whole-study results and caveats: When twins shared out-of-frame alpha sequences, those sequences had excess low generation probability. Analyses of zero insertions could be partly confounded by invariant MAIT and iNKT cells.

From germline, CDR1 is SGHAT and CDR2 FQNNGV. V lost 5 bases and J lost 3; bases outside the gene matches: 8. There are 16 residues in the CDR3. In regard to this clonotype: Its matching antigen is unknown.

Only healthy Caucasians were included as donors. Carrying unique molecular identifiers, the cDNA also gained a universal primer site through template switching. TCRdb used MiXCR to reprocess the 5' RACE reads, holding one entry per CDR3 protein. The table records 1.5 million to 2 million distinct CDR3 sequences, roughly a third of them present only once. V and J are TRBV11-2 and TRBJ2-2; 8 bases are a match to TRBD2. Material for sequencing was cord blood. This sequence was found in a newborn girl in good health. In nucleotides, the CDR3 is TGTGCCAGCAGCCTCCACGGGGGGGCCCACACCGGGGAGCTGTTTTTT. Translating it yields CASSLHGGAHTGELFF.